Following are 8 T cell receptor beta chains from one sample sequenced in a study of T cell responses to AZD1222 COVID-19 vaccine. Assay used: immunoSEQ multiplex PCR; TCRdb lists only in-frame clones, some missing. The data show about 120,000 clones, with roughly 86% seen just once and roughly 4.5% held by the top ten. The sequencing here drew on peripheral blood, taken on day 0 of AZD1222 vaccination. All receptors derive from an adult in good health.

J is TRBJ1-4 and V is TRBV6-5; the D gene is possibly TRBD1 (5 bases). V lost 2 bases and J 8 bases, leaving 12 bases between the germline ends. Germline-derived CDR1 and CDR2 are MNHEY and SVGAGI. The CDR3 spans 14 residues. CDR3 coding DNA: TGTGCCAGCAGTTACAAAGGGGTTAGGGAAAAACTGTTTTTT. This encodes CASSYKGVREKLFF.

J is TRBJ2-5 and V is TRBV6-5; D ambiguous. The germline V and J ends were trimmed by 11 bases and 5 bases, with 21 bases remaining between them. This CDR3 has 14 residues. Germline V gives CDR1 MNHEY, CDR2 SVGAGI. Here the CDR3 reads CAAMPGNFWETQYF. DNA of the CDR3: TGTGCCGCCATGCCTGGGAACTTCTGGGAGACCCAGTACTTC.

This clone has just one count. CDR3 nucleotides: TGTGCCAGCAAAACATTAGCGGGGGGCACAGATACGCAGTATTTT. Its protein product is CASKTLAGGTDTQYF. The J gene is TRBJ2-3, the V gene TRBV27; 9 bases are a match to TRBD2. The CDR3 has 15 residues. Losses at the gene ends were 7 bases for V and 1 base for J; bases not matched to a gene: 6. The germline V gene has CDR1 MNHEY and CDR2 SMNVEV (reference sequence).

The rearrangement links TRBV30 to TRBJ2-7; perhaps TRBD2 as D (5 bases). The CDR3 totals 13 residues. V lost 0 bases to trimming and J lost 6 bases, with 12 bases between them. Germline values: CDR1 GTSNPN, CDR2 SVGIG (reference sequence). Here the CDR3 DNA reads TGTGCCTGGAGTGTGGTAGGGAGTAGCGAGCAGTACTTC. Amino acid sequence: CAWSVVGSSEQYF. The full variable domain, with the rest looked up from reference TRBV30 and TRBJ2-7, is SQTIHQWPATLVQPVGSPLSLECTVEGTSNPNLYWYRQAAGRGLQLLFYSVGIGQISSEVPQNLSASRPQDRQFILSSKKLLLSDSGFYLCAWSVVGSSEQYFGPGTRLTVT.

The CDR3 sequence: CASTRDTGELFF. CDR3 coding DNA: TGTGCCAGCACGAGGGACACCGGGGAGCTGTTTTTT. The chain employs TRBV9 and TRBJ2-2; possible D gene TRBD2, 5 bases. Deletions cut 6 bases from V and 3 bases from J, with 6 bases between. Germline-derived CDR1 and CDR2 are SGDLS and YYNGEE. The CDR3 runs 12 residues. The variable domain in full, with the rest retrieved from reference TRBV9 and TRBJ2-2, is DSGVTQTPKHLITATGQRVTLRCSPRSGDLSVYWYQQSLDQGLQFLIQYYNGEERAKGNILERFSAQQFPDLHSELNLSSLELGDSALYFCASTRDTGELFFGEGSRLTVL.

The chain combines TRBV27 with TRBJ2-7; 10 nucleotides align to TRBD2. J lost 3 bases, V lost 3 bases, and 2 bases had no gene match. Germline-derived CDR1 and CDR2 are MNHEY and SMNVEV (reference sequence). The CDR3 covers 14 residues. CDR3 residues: CASSLSSGGYEQYF. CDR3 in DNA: TGTGCCAGCAGTTTGTCTAGCGGGGGCTACGAGCAGTACTTC.

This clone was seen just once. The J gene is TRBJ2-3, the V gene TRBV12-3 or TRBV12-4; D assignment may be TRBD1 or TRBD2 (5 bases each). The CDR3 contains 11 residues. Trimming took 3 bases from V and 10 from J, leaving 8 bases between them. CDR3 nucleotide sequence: TGTGCCAGCAGTTTGGGGGTAGCGCAGTATTTT. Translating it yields CASSLGVAQYF.

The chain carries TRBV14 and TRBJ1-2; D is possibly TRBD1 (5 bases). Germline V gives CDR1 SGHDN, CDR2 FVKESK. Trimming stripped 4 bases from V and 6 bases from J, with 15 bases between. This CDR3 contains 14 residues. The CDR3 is CASSLLGTVDGYTF. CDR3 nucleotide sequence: TGTGCCAGCAGCCTTTTAGGGACGGTAGATGGCTACACCTTC.